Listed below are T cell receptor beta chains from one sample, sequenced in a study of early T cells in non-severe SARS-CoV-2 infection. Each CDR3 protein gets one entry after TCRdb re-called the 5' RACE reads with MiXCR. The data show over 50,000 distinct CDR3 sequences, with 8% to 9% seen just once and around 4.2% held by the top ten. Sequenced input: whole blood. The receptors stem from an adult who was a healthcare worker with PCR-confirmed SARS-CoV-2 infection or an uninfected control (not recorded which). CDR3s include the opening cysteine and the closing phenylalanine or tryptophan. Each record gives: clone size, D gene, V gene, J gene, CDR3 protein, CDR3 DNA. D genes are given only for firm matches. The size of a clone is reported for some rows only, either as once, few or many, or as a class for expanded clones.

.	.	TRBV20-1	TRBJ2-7	CSASEAADGEQYF	TGCAGTGCTAGTGAGGCAGCGGACGGGGAGCAGTACTTC
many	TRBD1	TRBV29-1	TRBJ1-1	CSLGQGGVEAFF	TGCAGCTTGGGACAGGGAGGTGTTGAAGCTTTCTTT
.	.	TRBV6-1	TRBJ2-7	CASSEAGSSYEQYF	TGTGCCAGCAGTGAAGCGGGCAGCTCCTACGAGCAGTACTTC
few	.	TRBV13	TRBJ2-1	CASSPGEQFF	TGTGCCAGCTCCCCGGGCGAGCAGTTCTTC
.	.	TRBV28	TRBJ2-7	CASSPGTSFSYEQYF	TGTGCCAGCAGTCCCGGAACTAGTTTCAGCTACGAGCAGTACTTC
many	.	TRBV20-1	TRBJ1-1	CSARVENTEAFF	TGCAGTGCTAGAGTTGAGAACACTGAAGCTTTCTTT
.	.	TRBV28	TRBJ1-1	CESSSIQPDTEAFF	TGTGAATCTTCCTCAATCCAACCGGACACTGAAGCTTTCTTT
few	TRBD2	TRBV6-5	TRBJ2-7	CASSYSTSGRYEQYF	TGTGCCAGCAGTTACTCGACTAGCGGGAGGTACGAGCAGTACTTC
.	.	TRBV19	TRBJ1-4	CASSLRVGEKLFF	TGTGCCAGTTCCCTTCGGGTGGGTGAAAAACTGTTTTTT
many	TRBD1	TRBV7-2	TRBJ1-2	CASSLGSQGARGYTF	TGTGCCAGCAGCTTAGGGTCTCAGGGGGCGCGAGGCTACACCTTC
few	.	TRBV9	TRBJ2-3	CASSETVDTQYF	TGTGCCAGCAGCGAAACCGTTGATACGCAGTATTTT
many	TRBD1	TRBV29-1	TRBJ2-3	CSVRWTGIVHQDTQYF	TGCAGCGTTCGTTGGACAGGTATAGTTCATCAGGATACGCAGTATTTT